The table lists the clone carrying this T cell receptor beta chain with a few counts. Its antigen is unidentified. Hyperthyroidism of Graves' type that showed no ophthalmopathy progression within 18 months was stable. For the diagnoses, clinical symptoms, serum thyroxine and TRAb, thyroid ultrasound and orbital computed tomography were used. Using over 8.5 ml of fresh peripheral blood, PBMCs were prepared. The record originates from a study of T cells in Graves' hyperthyroidism and ophthalmopathy. Amplification yielded TCR beta CDR3 regions, with RNA transcripts as the source. The HTBI primer set drove a first-round RT-PCR of the TCR CDR3. TCRdb reprocessed the multiplex PCR reads with MiXCR, giving one entry per CDR3 protein. The sample yields fewer than 550,000 distinct CDR3 sequences, 15% to 19% seen once. Study-wide results and limits: Most thyroid clonotypes expanded above 0.001 appeared in blood too.

The germline V gene encodes CDR1 SGHRS and CDR2 YFSETQ. This CDR3 contains 14 residues. V was cut by 0 bases and J by 3 bases, with 8 bases left in between. V and J are TRBV5-1 and TRBJ2-3; no reliable D call. This TCR derives from a young woman with Graves' hyperthyroidism. Sequencing used blood. The CDR3: CASSLESLTDTQYF. The CDR3 nucleotides read TGCGCCAGCAGCTTGGAAAGCCTAACAGATACGCAGTATTTT. The variable domain in full, completed from reference TRBV5-1 and TRBJ2-3, reads KAGVTQTPRYLIKTRGQQVTLSCSPISGHRSVSWYQQTPGQGLQFLFEYFSETQRNKGNFPGRFSGRQFSNSRSEMNVSTLELGDSALYLCASSLESLTDTQYFGPGTRLTVL.